This record concerns one TCR beta chain sequence. Its target is unknown. The germline gives CDR1 SGHDN, CDR2 FVKESK. The CDR3 consists of 11 residues. V lost 5 bases and J lost 3, with 5 bases in between. The source of the sample is a study of PD-L1 blockade in urothelial cancer. Study in general: Prior regimens of chemotherapy numbered 0 to 3 per patient.

Using immunoSEQ multiplex PCR, the repertoire was profiled, and TCRdb retains in-frame clones only, with some absent. The sample has fewer than 40,000 clones, around 87% seen once. Study results and limitations: Prediction of better survival came from below-median pretreatment blood TCR clonality.

This specimen consisted of PBMCs, obtained around atezolizumab (anti-PD-L1) treatment. This clonotype was obtained from a man aged 50 to 59 with urothelial cancer. The chain employs TRBV14 and TRBJ2-7; D not certain. This CDR3 is CASSSYYEQYF. CDR3 coding DNA: TGTGCCAGCAGCTCGTACTACGAGCAGTACTTC.